A selection of T cell receptor beta chains follows, all from one sample in a study of blood T cell repertoires in COVID-19. The repertoire was sequenced with immunoSEQ multiplex PCR; TCRdb's copy has only in-frame clones and lacks some. This table holds some 190,000 clones, roughly 84% found once. Specimen: peripheral blood. The receptors derive from a man at least 80 years old with COVID-19, enrolled during active disease. The conserved cysteine and the conserved F or W are not part of the CDR3 here. Where a row states a size, it is once, few, many or the class of an expanded clone; other rows omit it.

>-|TRBJ1-1|TRBV2|12
ASSRTGGGLEAF
>-|TRBJ2-1|TRBV7-2|13
ASRRGLARDNEQF
>-|TRBJ2-7|TRBV7-2|13
ASSLVGGSSYEQY
>-|TRBJ1-6|TRBV12-3/TRBV12-4|11
ASSSLYNSPLH
>-|TRBJ2-3|TRBV5-1|14
ASSLVLAGSTDTQY
>few|TRBJ1-1|TRBV11-2|13
ASSPRQALNTEAF
>-|TRBJ1-2|TRBV28|12
ASSAPGLSYGYT
>many|TRBJ2-5|TRBV5-5|13
ASSVNSGGAETQY
>few|TRBJ2-5|TRBV9|13
ASSGQGALGETQY
>few|TRBJ2-7|TRBV10-1|12
ASGVATGFREQY
>-|TRBJ1-1|TRBV7-9|12
ASSSGQYNTEAF
>-|TRBJ1-2|TRBV11-2|12
ASSLESSGHGYT
>once|TRBJ2-7|TRBV29-1|10
SVLDRDYEQY
>-|TRBJ1-4|TRBV5-4|13
ASSLGGRVDEKLF
>once|TRBJ1-1|TRBV7-9|13
ASSRGQGRGTEAF
>-|TRBJ2-7|TRBV5-1|13
ARSPRPGGAYEQY
>-|TRBJ1-3|TRBV2|12
ASRATVSGNTIY
>once|TRBJ1-1|TRBV6-5|13
ASSYSRTGGTEAF
>-|TRBJ2-3|TRBV6-2/TRBV6-3|13
ASSAPGQGTDTQY
>-|TRBJ1-4|TRBV28|12
ASSSDRAGEKLF
>-|TRBJ1-1|TRBV6-4|11
ASSEGRGTEAF
>-|TRBJ2-2|TRBV7-8|15
ASSLRGGARNTGELF
>many|TRBJ2-7|TRBV7-9|14
ASSLDLGTESYEQY
>-|TRBJ1-5|TRBV6-5|13
ASRQTGHSNQPQH
>-|TRBJ1-5|TRBV6-1|12
ASSEGLSVQPQH
>few|TRBJ2-1|TRBV10-2|14
ASSESRPSGGASQF
>-|TRBJ2-7|TRBV5-6|14
ASSRPGTGGPYEQY
>few|TRBJ1-1|TRBV9|12
ASSPPGTVLEAF
>-|TRBJ1-3|TRBV29-1|12
SVAGLYSGNTIY
>-|TRBJ1-5|TRBV5-1|13
ASSPGDSSNQPQH
>-|TRBJ2-1|TRBV12-3/TRBV12-4|9
ASSRSNEQF
>-|TRBJ1-3|TRBV2|12
ASSTGFSGNTIY
>-|TRBJ2-7|TRBV7-8|13
ASSLGGRGTYEQY
>-|TRBJ1-2|TRBV15|12
ATSGDRVAYGYT
>-|TRBJ2-5|TRBV10-3|14
AISGSAGGLQETQY
>-|TRBJ1-1|TRBV15|12
ATSREFMNTEAF
>few|TRBJ1-2|TRBV29-1|16
SVVIGQHNYWAFFGDT
>-|TRBJ1-1|TRBV5-1|12
ASSSGQEFTEAF
>-|TRBJ2-5|TRBV6-5|11
ASSQTGQETQY
>-|TRBJ1-1|TRBV10-2|16
ASSEYLGQGALNTEAF
>-|TRBJ1-1|TRBV18|13
ASSPLEGVRTEAF
>-|TRBJ1-3|TRBV5-1|13
ASSLGNVGVDTIY
>-|TRBJ2-5|TRBV11-2|13
ASSLTGQETETQY
>-|TRBJ2-1|TRBV11-2|13
ASSPPGLAGNEQF
>few|TRBJ2-4|TRBV27|12
ASSRVAAKNIQY
>once|TRBJ2-7|TRBV18|14
ASSLPPTEGVYEQY
>-|TRBJ2-2|TRBV9|13
ASSRIAKNTGELF
>-|TRBJ2-1|TRBV3-1/TRBV3-2|13
ASSRRTAYGNEQF
>-|TRBJ2-6|TRBV7-3|14
ASSLGQGVGANVLT